Given below is one T cell receptor (beta chain) in context. Its specificity is unknown. This sample was included in a study of shared clonotypes between healthy human individuals. Study results and caveats: In contrast to clonotypes shared by all four donors, non-shared clonotypes had lower generation probabilities.

Clones were read by immunoSEQ multiplex PCR, and TCRdb kept only the in-frame ones, dropping some. The table has roughly 2,000,000 clones, 93% seen once. CD45RO negativity and positive selection for CCR7 defined naive CD8 cells, a population that excluded terminally differentiated effector memory CD45RA+ cells. The V end was cut by 0 bases, the J end by 3 bases, with 12 bases between. The CDR3 runs 15 residues. Per the germline V gene, CDR1 is SGHRS and CDR2 is YFSETQ. Input material: naive CD8+ T cells from PBMCs. This TCR was recovered from a man aged 18 to 29 in good health. Some clones in this sample may be carry-over from other donors' samples. The chain links TRBV5-1 to TRBJ2-5, with D perhaps given as TRBD1 or TRBD2 (6 bases each). Here the CDR3 DNA reads TGCGCCAGCAGCTTGGAGGGGGGCTGGAAAGAGACCCAGTACTTC. It translates to CASSLEGGWKETQYF.